These 29 T cell receptor beta chains were sequenced from one sample in a study of PD-1 blockade in classical Hodgkin lymphoma. Time point reported: cycle 4 day 1 (C4D1), after more than 5 weeks of nivolumab. The patients all showed relapse after autologous stem cell transplantation, while their brentuximab vedotin exposure varied. The data were produced by immunoSEQ multiplex PCR, yet TCRdb's version contains in-frame clones alone and is incomplete. Found here are fewer than 35,000 clones, 81% of them singletons; the top ten hold approximately 18%. The specimen was peripheral blood mononuclear cells (PBMCs), collected before the fourth cycle of nivolumab. The receptors come from a human donor with classical Hodgkin lymphoma.

The J gene is TRBJ1-4, the V gene TRBV12-5; D is unclear. V was trimmed by 0 bases and J by 4 bases, leaving 15 bases between them. The V gene's germline CDR1 is LGHNT and CDR2 FRNRAP. CDR3 length: 17 amino acids. CDR3 DNA sequence: TGTGCTAGTGGTTTGGTACTCTCCCAGCGAATTAATGAAAAACTGTTTTTT. Protein: CASGLVLSQRINEKLFF.

This chain connects TRBV5-1 to TRBJ2-3; 9 positions agree with TRBD2. The trim removed 0 bases at V and 4 bases at J, leaving 3 bases unmatched. CDR1 is SGHRS and CDR2 is YFSETQ in the germline V gene. The CDR3 loop spans 15 amino acids. CDR3 nucleotides: TGCGCCAGCAGCTTGGTGCGGGAGGGCCCAGATACGCAGTATTTT. It codes for CASSLVREGPDTQYF.

This clone has a handful of counts. The chain joins TRBV7-8 to TRBJ1-1; TRBD1 is a possible D gene (6 bases). Deletions cut 6 bases from V and 8 bases from J, with 13 bases between. The CDR3 has 12 amino acids. CDR1 is SGHVS and CDR2 is FQNEAQ in the germline V gene. The chain's CDR3 is CASSLDSSEAFF. CDR3 nucleotide sequence: TGTGCCAGCAGTCTGGACAGCTCGGAAGCTTTCTTT.

This CDR3 reads CASSWTVDSNQPQHF. DNA for the CDR3: TGTGCCAGTAGTTGGACGGTTGATAGCAATCAGCCCCAGCATTTT. J is TRBJ1-5 and V is TRBV19; D not certain. Germline V gene lookup returns CDR1 LNHDA and CDR2 SQIVND (reference sequence). V lost 5 bases to trimming and J lost 0 bases, with 11 bases between them. The CDR3 extends over 15 amino acids.

The chain joins TRBV15 to TRBJ1-2; tentative D call: TRBD1 (5 bases). The ends were cut back, 3 bases at V and 0 bases at J, with 14 bases in the middle. CDR1 LNHNV and CDR2 YYDKDF come from the germline V gene (reference sequence). This CDR3 has 16 residues. CDR3 amino acids: CATSRTGTDPNYGYTF. CDR3 bases: TGTGCCACCAGCAGGACCGGGACCGATCCTAACTATGGCTACACCTTC.

The rearrangement uses TRBV9 and TRBJ1-5, with 11 bases that match TRBD1. Germline V lookup: CDR1 SGDLS, CDR2 YYNGEE. V lost 2 bases and J lost 5; bases outside the gene matches: 3. CDR3 size: 15 residues. The CDR3: CASSVGGQGDQPQHF. CDR3 DNA: TGTGCCAGCAGCGTGGGGGGACAGGGGGATCAGCCCCAGCATTTT.

The chain has TRBV4-3 and TRBJ1-2; TRBD1 matches at 7 bases. The V gene end was trimmed by 1 base and the J gene end by 4 bases; junction bases not matched to a gene: 6. This CDR3 is built from 15 residues. Germline V gives CDR1 LGHNA, CDR2 YSLEER. The CDR3 sequence: CASSQVPQGLYGYTF. CDR3 coding DNA: TGCGCCAGCAGCCAAGTCCCACAGGGGCTCTATGGCTACACCTTC.

The chain recombines TRBV5-6 with TRBJ2-7; D gene ambiguous. This CDR3 is built from 13 residues. V lost 0 bases, J lost 3 bases, and 7 bases lay in between. Germline V gene lookup returns CDR1 SGHDT and CDR2 YYEEEE. The CDR3 protein is CASSLGRFYEQYF. Here the CDR3 DNA reads TGTGCCAGCAGCTTGGGCCGGTTCTACGAGCAGTACTTC.

This sequence joins TRBV7-2 and TRBJ1-1; D possibly corresponds to TRBD1 (5 bases). The CDR3 has 15 amino acids. Germline loops: CDR1 SGHTA, CDR2 FQGNSA. The germline V and J ends were trimmed by 1 base and 7 bases, with 16 bases remaining between them. The chain's CDR3 is CASSLGSAGWVEAFF. In DNA form, the CDR3 reads TGTGCCAGCAGCTTAGGATCTGCAGGGTGGGTTGAAGCTTTCTTT. Using reference TRBV7-2 and TRBJ1-1 for the parts outside the CDR3, the full variable domain is GAGVSQSPSNKVTEKGKDVELRCDPISGHTALYWYRQSLGQGLEFLIYFQGNSAPDKSGLPSDRFSAERTGGSVSTLTIQRTQQEDSAVYLCASSLGSAGWVEAFFGQGTRLTVV.

This chain uses TRBV5-4 with TRBJ2-1, with 16 nucleotides matching TRBD2. This CDR3 has 16 amino acids. The V and J ends lost 4 bases and 9 bases, in that order; junction bases with no gene match: 7. Germline V gives CDR1 SGHNT, CDR2 YYREEE (reference sequence). CDR3 residues: CASSPQGTSGRVEQFF. The CDR3 nucleotides read TGTGCCAGCAGCCCACAAGGGACTAGCGGGAGGGTTGAGCAGTTCTTC.

The rearrangement links TRBV30 to TRBJ1-3, with D hard to call. Germline lookup yields CDR1 GTSNPN and CDR2 SVGIG (reference sequence). This CDR3 contains 13 residues. Trimming removed 5 bases at V and 3 bases at J, with 11 bases between. The CDR3 region is CAWDTSYGNTIYF. The CDR3, as DNA: TGTGCCTGGGACACGTCCTATGGAAACACCATATATTTT.

The V and J genes are TRBV7-8 and TRBJ2-1, with D hard to call. Germline V gene sequence: CDR1 SGHVS, CDR2 FQNEAQ. V was pared by 5 bases and J by 9 bases, with 20 bases between. The CDR3 contains 15 residues. CDR3 nucleotides: TGTGCCAGCAGCGCCTTAAACGTCTTCGGCGGTGAGCAGTTCTTC. Encoded protein: CASSALNVFGGEQFF.

This chain links TRBV9 with TRBJ1-1; 8 bases align to TRBD1. The CDR3 contains 17 residues. Trimming cost V 0 bases and J 6 bases; bases outside gene matches: 13. Germline assignment: CDR1 SGDLS and CDR2 YYNGEE. The DNA of the CDR3 is TGTGCCAGCAGCGTAGTTGGGGCAGGGGGCTATAGCGCTGAAGCTTTCTTT. Encoded protein: CASSVVGAGGYSAEAFF.

The gene calls are TRBV29-1 and TRBJ1-2, with D hard to call. The germline V gene has CDR1 SQVTM and CDR2 ANQGSEA. Trimming took 7 bases from V and 2 from J, leaving 8 bases between them. The CDR3 length is 11 residues. Written as DNA, the CDR3 is TGCAGCGCTGAGGACAACTATGGCTACACCTTC. It translates to CSAEDNYGYTF. Using reference TRBV29-1 and TRBJ1-2 for the parts outside the CDR3, the full variable domain is SAVISQKPSRDICQRGTSLTIQCQVDSQVTMMFWYRQQPGQSLTLIATANQGSEATYESGFVIDKFPISRPNLTFSTLTVSNMSPEDSSIYLCSAEDNYGYTFGSGTRLTVV.

This rearrangement joins TRBV7-2 to TRBJ2-7, with a weak D call TRBD1 (6 bases). The germline CDR1 and CDR2 sequences are SGHTA and FQGNSA. Trimming took 2 bases from V and 5 from J, leaving 13 bases between them. The CDR3 totals 14 residues. CDR3 protein: CASSLLQGVDEQYF. For the CDR3, the DNA is TGTGCCAGCAGCTTATTACAGGGCGTCGACGAGCAGTACTTC.

The V gene is TRBV5-1, the J gene TRBJ1-2; no reliable D call. Between the trimmed V and J ends, which lost 0 bases and 0 bases, there was a span of 3 bases. The CDR3 consists of 13 residues. Looked up from germline, CDR1 is SGHRS and CDR2 is YFSETQ. The CDR3 DNA sequence: TGCGCCAGCAGCTTGGGGTCTAACTATGGCTACACCTTC. It is translated as CASSLGSNYGYTF.

This clone was observed a single time. CDR3 sequence (DNA): TGTGCCAGCAGTCACCCGGGGGTGCCAACTGAAGCTTTCTTT. It codes for CASSHPGVPTEAFF. The chain carries TRBV27 and TRBJ1-1, with D possibly matching TRBD1 (5 bases). The V gene's germline CDR1 is MNHEY and CDR2 SMNVEV (reference sequence). Trimming stripped 5 bases from V and 5 bases from J, with 15 bases between. The CDR3 totals 14 residues.

Here the CDR3 DNA reads TGCGCCAGCAGCCAGGGACCTGGAAACACCATATATTTT. Its translation: CASSQGPGNTIYF. The chain uses TRBV5-1 and TRBJ1-3; D might be TRBD1 (5 bases). The CDR3 has 13 residues. Trimming took off 4 bases at V and 2 bases at J, with 7 bases between the two ends. CDR1 SGHRS and CDR2 YFSETQ come from the germline V gene.

The CDR3 sequence: CASSLDRGTYEQYF. CDR3 sequence (DNA): TGCGCCAGCAGCCTGGACAGGGGCACCTACGAGCAGTACTTC. This chain connects TRBV4-3 to TRBJ2-7; 9 nucleotides align to TRBD1. CDR3 length: 14 amino acids. With V trimmed by 4 bases and J by 2 bases, 3 bases remained unmatched. The germline V gene encodes CDR1 LGHNA and CDR2 YSLEER.

CDR3 protein: CASSVGLGNSGNTIYF. For the CDR3, the DNA is TGTGCCAGCAGCGTAGGATTGGGTAACTCTGGAAACACCATATATTTT. This chain joins TRBV9 and TRBJ1-3; D is unclear. Trimming took off 0 bases at V and 0 bases at J, with 10 bases between the two ends. CDR3 length equals 16 residues. Germline V gives CDR1 SGDLS, CDR2 YYNGEE.

The chain carries TRBV28 and TRBJ1-2, with D hard to call. Germline lookup yields CDR1 MDHEN and CDR2 SYDVKM. V lost 5 bases and J lost 7, with 17 bases in between. CDR3 size: 14 residues. DNA for the CDR3: TGTGCCAGCAGTCCCCCGCTGAGGTACGGTGGCTACACCTTC. Its translation is CASSPPLRYGGYTF.

The rearrangement links TRBV19 to TRBJ1-5, with a possible D match to TRBD1 (5 bases). V was clipped by 3 bases and J by 7 bases, with 13 bases between them. Germline V gene sequence: CDR1 LNHDA, CDR2 SQIVND (reference sequence). This CDR3 is built from 14 residues. CDR3 DNA sequence: TGTGCCAGTAGTATGGTGGACATTTGGCAGCCCCAGCATTTT. Protein: CASSMVDIWQPQHF.

V and J are TRBV7-2 and TRBJ2-7, with D possibly being TRBD2 (5 bases). The V end lost 5 bases, the J end lost 5 bases, and 10 bases lay between the germline ends. Germline CDR1 SGHTA, CDR2 FQGNSA. The CDR3 extends over 12 amino acids. CDR3 sequence (DNA): TGTGCCAGCAGCCTATGGGGAGACGAGCAGTACTTC. It yields the protein CASSLWGDEQYF.

V usage is TRBV19 and J usage is TRBJ2-7, with 11 bases matching TRBD1. This CDR3 contains 15 residues. The V gene's germline CDR1 is LNHDA and CDR2 SQIVND (reference sequence). With V trimmed by 5 bases and J by 3 bases, 6 bases remained unmatched. The CDR3 loop reads CASSLTGTGGYEQYF. For the CDR3, the DNA is TGTGCCAGTAGTCTCACCGGGACAGGGGGCTACGAGCAGTACTTC.

The chain links TRBV30 to TRBJ2-1, with TRBD1 identical over 11 bases. CDR3 length equals 16 residues. Trimming at V came to 4 bases and at J to 4 bases, leaving 9 bases not matched to a gene. The germline V gene encodes CDR1 GTSNPN and CDR2 SVGIG (reference sequence). CDR3 residues: CAWKGTGGPLYNEQFF. The CDR3 DNA reads TGTGCCTGGAAAGGGACAGGGGGTCCCCTTTACAATGAGCAGTTCTTC.

This clone is a singleton in its sample. The chain is built from TRBV28 and TRBJ1-3, with 8 bases that match TRBD1. CDR1 is MDHEN and CDR2 is SYDVKM in the germline V gene. The J segment lost 3 bases and the V segment lost 5 bases, leaving 9 bases of the junction unmatched. The CDR3 loop spans 16 amino acids. The CDR3 sequence: CASSPTRTGLGNTIYF. The CDR3 DNA reads TGTGCCAGCAGTCCTACTCGGACAGGGCTTGGAAACACCATATATTTT.

This sequence joins TRBV6-6 and TRBJ2-1; the D gene is possibly TRBD2 (5 bases). The CDR3 extends over 16 amino acids. V shed 6 bases and J shed 1 base, with 16 bases lying between them. Germline lookup yields CDR1 MNHNY and CDR2 SVGAGI (reference sequence). The CDR3 sequence: CASRPRGWISYNEQFF. The CDR3 DNA sequence: TGTGCCAGCAGGCCCCGAGGGTGGATTTCCTACAATGAGCAGTTCTTC.

This chain connects TRBV11-2 to TRBJ2-1, with a possible D match to TRBD2 (6 bases). CDR3 size: 12 residues. CDR1 and CDR2 (germline): SGHAT, FQNNGV. Trimming shortened V by 4 bases and J by 7 bases, and 8 bases separated the two germline ends. CDR3 region: CASSWTKNEQFF. In DNA form, the CDR3 reads TGTGCCAGCAGCTGGACTAAGAATGAGCAGTTCTTC.

In this sample, this clone turned up once. CDR3 loop: CASSPRPRGETQYF. The CDR3 coding sequence is TGTGCCAGTAGCCCCAGGCCGAGGGGGGAGACCCAGTACTTC. The chain links TRBV19 to TRBJ2-5, with D possibly TRBD1 on 6 matching bases. The CDR3 has 14 amino acids. V dropped 6 bases and J dropped 5 bases, with 16 bases sitting between them. Germline-derived CDR1 and CDR2 are LNHDA and SQIVND (reference sequence).